This entry describes one TCR beta chain. Its antigen is unidentified. The sequenced template was cDNA made from the entire isolated RNA. TCRdb's copy holds only in-frame clones and misses some; the assay was immunoSEQ multiplex PCR. Of about 410,000 clones in the sample, around 14% were seen once. These data are taken from a study of beta chain features in type 1 diabetes. Broader study findings: Any HLA effect on TCRB rearrangement was left unresolved by small sub-analyses.

Trimming pared 6 bases from V and 6 bases from J, leaving 13 bases between. Germline-derived CDR1 and CDR2 are MNHNY and SVGAGI (reference sequence). This CDR3 spans 13 amino acids. The sample consisted of naive CD4+ T cells from blood. The chain carries TRBV6-6 and TRBJ2-3, with D possibly matching TRBD1 (6 bases). The clonotype comes from a young man in good health. The CDR3 region has the DNA TGTGCCAGCAGGGAAAGGGGGTACGATACGCAGTATTTT. Encoded protein: CASRERGYDTQYF.